One TCR beta chain is described in this entry. The antigen remains undetermined. This sample was taken from a study of T cell responses to AZD1222 COVID-19 vaccine. Overall study results and limits: Researchers took repertoire samples only after the peak T cell response had come.

Germline values: CDR1 SQVTM, CDR2 ANQGSEA. V lost 6 bases and J lost 0; bases outside the gene matches: 5. The CDR3 runs to 14 residues. Sequencing was performed with immunoSEQ multiplex PCR; in TCRdb, only in-frame clones are kept and a portion is missing. The sample has 55,000 to 80,000 clones; 70% to 90% are singletons. The receptor was isolated from an adult who received the AZD1222 COVID-19 vaccine. This specimen was peripheral blood, taken 28 days after the second AZD1222 dose. The chain links TRBV29-1 to TRBJ1-5, with 7 bases matching TRBD1. This chain's CDR3 is CSVSGTDSNQPQHF. The CDR3 DNA is TGCAGCGTGTCCGGGACAGATAGCAATCAGCCCCAGCATTTT.